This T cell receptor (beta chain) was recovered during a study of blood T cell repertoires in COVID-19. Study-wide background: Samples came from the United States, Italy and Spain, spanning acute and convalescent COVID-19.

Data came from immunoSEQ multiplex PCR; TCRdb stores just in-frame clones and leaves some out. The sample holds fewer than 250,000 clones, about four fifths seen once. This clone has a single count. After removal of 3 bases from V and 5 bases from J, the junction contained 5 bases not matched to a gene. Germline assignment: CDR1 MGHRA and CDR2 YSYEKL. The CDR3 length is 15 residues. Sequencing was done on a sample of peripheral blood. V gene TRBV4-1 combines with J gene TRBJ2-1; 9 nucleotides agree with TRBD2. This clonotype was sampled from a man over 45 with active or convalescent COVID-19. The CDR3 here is CASSQVAGVDNEQFF. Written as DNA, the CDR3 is TGCGCCAGCAGCCAGGTAGCGGGAGTGGACAATGAGCAGTTCTTC.